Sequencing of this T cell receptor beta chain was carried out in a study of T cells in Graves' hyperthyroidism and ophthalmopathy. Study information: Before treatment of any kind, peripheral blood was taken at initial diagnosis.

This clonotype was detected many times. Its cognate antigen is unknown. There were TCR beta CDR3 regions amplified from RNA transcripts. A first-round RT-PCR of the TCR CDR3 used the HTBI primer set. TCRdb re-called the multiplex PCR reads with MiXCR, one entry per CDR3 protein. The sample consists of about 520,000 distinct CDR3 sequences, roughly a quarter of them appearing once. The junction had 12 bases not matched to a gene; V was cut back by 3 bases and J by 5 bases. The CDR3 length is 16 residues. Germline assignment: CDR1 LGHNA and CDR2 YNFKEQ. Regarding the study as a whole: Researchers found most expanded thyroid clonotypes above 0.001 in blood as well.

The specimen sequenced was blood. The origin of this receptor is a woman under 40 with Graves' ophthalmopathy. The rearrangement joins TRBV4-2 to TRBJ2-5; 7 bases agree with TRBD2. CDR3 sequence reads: CASSQGIGGGGETQYF. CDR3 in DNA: TGTGCCAGCAGCCAGGGCATAGGCGGGGGAGGTGAGACCCAGTACTTC.